The T cell receptor (beta chain) under discussion was sequenced for a study of OX40 agonist ivuxolimab in advanced cancers. Study-level information: Patients were infused with ivuxolimab every 2 weeks at 0.01 to 10 mg/kg. Study-level results: Expansion of clones was among the lowest in partial responders at 0.1-3.0 mg/kg.

In regard to this clone: What it binds is not known.

Method: immunoSEQ multiplex PCR; TCRdb's copy keeps in-frame clones and lacks some. The sample holds roughly 93,000 clones, about 90% seen once. The CDR3 loop spans 15 amino acids. The V and J ends lost 4 bases and 3 bases, in that order; junction bases with no gene match: 5. Germline assignment: CDR1 MNHEY and CDR2 SMNVEV (reference sequence). The receptor comes from an adult with an advanced solid tumor such as melanoma, head and neck, liver or kidney cancer. The source was CD4+ or CD8+ T cells sorted from blood, collected in a trial of the OX40 agonist ivuxolimab. The chain couples TRBV27 to TRBJ2-7, with 11 bases fitting TRBD1. The CDR3 DNA reads as TGTGCCAGCAGTTCCTTGGGACAGGGGGACTACGAGCAGTACTTC. Translation gives CASSSLGQGDYEQYF.